Each of the 23 T cell receptor beta chains below was sequenced from the same sample in a study of response to subunit inactivated influenza vaccine. TCRdb fed the RT-PCR reads into MiXCR, producing one record per CDR3 protein. The sample contains 530,000 or so distinct CDR3 sequences, roughly 23% of which appear only once. Material: CD4+ T cells sorted from PBMCs, obtained about 5 days after vaccination. These receptors all stem from a middle-aged man who received an inactivated influenza vaccine.

The rearrangement uses TRBV29-1 and TRBJ1-5; perhaps TRBD1 as D (5 bases). The germline V and J ends were trimmed by 4 bases and 7 bases, with 14 bases remaining between them. The CDR3 loop spans 13 amino acids. Germline CDR1 and CDR2: SQVTM and ANQGSEA. CDR3 bases: TGCAGCGTTGGTTGGGGCGTAGAACAGCCCCAGCATTTT. It is translated as CSVGWGVEQPQHF.

The chain employs TRBV7-2 and TRBJ2-1; D is ambiguous. With 0 bases removed from V and 5 bases from J, the gap between germline ends came to 5 bases. Germline V gene lookup returns CDR1 SGHTA and CDR2 FQGNSA. CDR3 length: 13 amino acids. In DNA form, the CDR3 reads TGTGCCAGCAGCTTAGCCAATAACAATGAGCAGTTCTTC. As protein: CASSLANNNEQFF.

J is TRBJ2-1 and V is TRBV5-1; D is perhaps TRBD2 (5 bases). Trimming removed 2 bases from V and 4 bases from J, with 16 bases in between. The germline V gene encodes CDR1 SGHRS and CDR2 YFSETQ. The length of the CDR3 is 16 residues. CDR3 coding DNA: TGCGCCAGCAGCTTATCCGGGAACAATCTTTACAATGAGCAGTTCTTC. This encodes CASSLSGNNLYNEQFF.

CDR3 bases: TGCAGTGCTTACGGAGGCAGGGATAACTATGGCTACACCTTC. Protein product: CSAYGGRDNYGYTF. V and J are TRBV20-1 and TRBJ1-2, with a possible D match to TRBD1 (5 bases). The CDR3 is made up of 14 amino acids. The V end lost 5 bases, the J end lost 1 base, and 14 bases lay between the germline ends. From germline, CDR1 is DFQATT and CDR2 SNEGSKA (reference sequence).

Here the CDR3 reads CASSYGQGNYGYTF. The DNA for the CDR3 is TGTGCCAGCAGTTACGGACAGGGGAACTATGGCTACACCTTC. This rearrangement joins TRBV6-5 to TRBJ1-2; TRBD1 agrees at 9 bases. CDR1 and CDR2 from the germline V gene are MNHEY and SVGAGI. The CDR3 is 14 amino acids. V gave up 2 bases and J gave up 2 bases; unmatched junction bases: 0.

The V gene is TRBV7-9, the J gene TRBJ2-7; D might be TRBD1 or TRBD2, each matching 5 bases. Trimming stripped 4 bases from V and 0 bases from J, with 19 bases between. Germline assignment: CDR1 SEHNR and CDR2 FQNEAQ (reference sequence). There are 17 residues in the CDR3. The CDR3: CASSSIRDQPSSYEQYF. The CDR3, as DNA: TGTGCCAGCAGCTCTATTCGGGACCAACCTAGCTCCTACGAGCAGTACTTC. Full variable domain (outside the CDR3, taken from reference TRBV7-9 and TRBJ2-7): DTGVSQNPRHKITKRGQNVTFRCDPISEHNRLYWYRQTLGQGPEFLTYFQNEAQLEKSRLLSDRFSAERPKGSFSTLEIQRTEQGDSAMYLCASSSIRDQPSSYEQYFGPGTRLTVT.

This clonotype was observed a few times. The gene calls are TRBV7-2 and TRBJ2-7; D possibly corresponds to TRBD1 (5 bases). Germline V gene lookup returns CDR1 SGHTA and CDR2 FQGNSA. The CDR3 contains 15 residues. The V and J ends lost 2 bases and 3 bases respectively, with 14 bases between them. Written as DNA, the CDR3 is TGTGCCAGCAGCTTATTCGGCCAGGGAATCTACGAGCAGTACTTC. Its protein product is CASSLFGQGIYEQYF. Based on the CDR3 plus reference TRBV7-2 and TRBJ2-7, the full variable domain is GAGVSQSPSNKVTEKGKDVELRCDPISGHTALYWYRQSLGQGLEFLIYFQGNSAPDKSGLPSDRFSAERTGGSVSTLTIQRTQQEDSAVYLCASSLFGQGIYEQYFGPGTRLTVT.

The rearrangement uses TRBV19 and TRBJ2-7, with unresolved D. V dropped 3 bases and J dropped 4 bases, with 10 bases sitting between them. Germline assignment: CDR1 LNHDA and CDR2 SQIVND (reference sequence). The length of the CDR3 is 13 residues. DNA for the CDR3: TGTGCCAGTAGTATGGGTGTGGAGTACGAGCAGTACTTC. This gives the protein CASSMGVEYEQYF.

This clonotype was seen repeatedly, ten times or more. This chain joins TRBV7-8 and TRBJ2-7, with a tentative D call TRBD2 (5 bases). The CDR3 covers 14 residues. V lost 6 bases to trimming and J lost 0 bases, with 12 bases between them. Germline CDR1 reads SGHVS; CDR2 reads FQNEAQ. The CDR3 sequence: CASRPTGNSYEQYF. CDR3 sequence (DNA): TGTGCCAGCAGACCCACGGGAAACTCCTACGAGCAGTACTTC.

This clonotype was seen only a few times. The chain carries TRBV20-1 and TRBJ2-4; 9 bases match TRBD1. In germline, CDR1 is DFQATT, CDR2 SNEGSKA (reference sequence). The J segment lost 8 bases and the V segment lost 6 bases, leaving 8 bases of the junction unmatched. The CDR3 is made up of 13 amino acids. The CDR3 DNA reads as TGCAGTGCGCGGGACAGGGTCATCGACATTCAGTACTTC. Encoded protein: CSARDRVIDIQYF.

Here the CDR3 reads CASSRRGDEQFF. Written as DNA, the CDR3 is TGTGCCAGCAGTCGAAGAGGGGATGAGCAGTTCTTC. V and J are TRBV7-2 and TRBJ2-1, with D tentatively TRBD1 or TRBD2 (5 bases each). The CDR3 is 12 amino acids. Germline CDR1 SGHTA, CDR2 FQGNSA. With 6 bases removed from V and 8 bases from J, the gap between germline ends came to 11 bases.

The chain carries TRBV12-3 or TRBV12-4 and TRBJ2-3; 13 bases align to TRBD2. V was clipped by 6 bases and J by 4 bases; unmatched bases: 4. The CDR3 loop spans 15 amino acids. CDR3: CASRGLAGAADTQYF. CDR3 bases: TGTGCCAGCAGAGGACTAGCGGGAGCGGCAGATACGCAGTATTTT.

At least ten counts were recorded for this clonotype. The chain recombines TRBV5-1 with TRBJ2-5; D remains ambiguous. Germline V gene sequence: CDR1 SGHRS, CDR2 YFSETQ. V was shortened by 0 bases and J by 1 base, with 7 bases between the two germline ends. The CDR3 extends over 14 amino acids. In nucleotides, the CDR3 is TGCGCCAGCAGCTTGGTTGGCACCCAAGAGACCCAGTACTTC. Its translation: CASSLVGTQETQYF.

A single count supports this clonotype. The chain has TRBV10-3 and TRBJ2-1; 10 nucleotides agree with TRBD2. The CDR3 extends over 14 amino acids. CDR1 ENHRY and CDR2 SYGVKD come from the germline V gene. Losses at the gene ends were 4 bases for V and 10 bases for J; bases not matched to a gene: 7. Written as DNA, the CDR3 is TGTGCCATCAGTGTCAGCGAACTAGCGGGAGAGCAGTTCTTC. Amino acids: CAISVSELAGEQFF.

The chain carries TRBV5-1 and TRBJ1-2, with no clear D. CDR1 and CDR2 (germline): SGHRS, YFSETQ. Trimming removed 3 bases at V and 2 bases at J, with 17 bases between. The CDR3 has 16 residues. The CDR3 spells CASSSSGSGFNYGYTF. CDR3 DNA: TGCGCCAGCAGCTCATCAGGCTCCGGTTTCAACTATGGCTACACCTTC. The complete variable domain, with remaining parts taken from reference TRBV5-1 and TRBJ1-2, reads KAGVTQTPRYLIKTRGQQVTLSCSPISGHRSVSWYQQTPGQGLQFLFEYFSETQRNKGNFPGRFSGRQFSNSRSEMNVSTLELGDSALYLCASSSSGSGFNYGYTFGSGTRLTVV.

V gene TRBV5-1 combines with J gene TRBJ2-5; 10 positions match TRBD1. The CDR3 consists of 16 residues. V dropped 2 bases and J dropped 2; count of bases not matched to a gene: 6. CDR1 is SGHRS, CDR2 YFSETQ, per germline. CDR3 in amino acids: CASSLTGTGAQETQYF. The CDR3 region has the DNA TGCGCCAGCAGCTTAACCGGGACAGGGGCTCAAGAGACCCAGTACTTC.

In its sample, this clonotype was seen a few times. The CDR3 nucleotides are TGTGCCTCAATAGGCTTTTACGGTGAGCAGTTCTTC. It encodes CASIGFYGEQFF. The chain combines TRBV30 with TRBJ2-1; D is unclear. Germline V gene lookup returns CDR1 GTSNPN and CDR2 SVGIG (reference sequence). This CDR3 region has 12 residues. The germline V and J ends were trimmed by 7 bases and 9 bases, with 16 bases remaining between them.

In this sample, this clonotype turned up a few times. The V gene is TRBV7-9, the J gene TRBJ2-3; the D call may be TRBD1 or TRBD2 (7 bases each). Per the germline V gene, CDR1 is SEHNR and CDR2 is FQNEAQ (reference sequence). CDR3 length equals 17 residues. Trimming pared 6 bases from V and 1 base from J, leaving 20 bases between. The CDR3 here is CASSYPGEGARTDTQYF. In DNA, the CDR3 is TGTGCCAGCAGTTACCCCGGGGAGGGGGCCCGCACAGATACGCAGTATTTT.

CDR3 amino acids: CSATQGAQETQYF. The CDR3 DNA is TGCAGTGCAACACAGGGGGCGCAAGAGACCCAGTACTTC. This rearrangement joins TRBV20-1 to TRBJ2-5; 9 nucleotides match TRBD1. The CDR3 extends over 13 amino acids. V dropped 6 bases and J dropped 2; count of bases not matched to a gene: 4. CDR1 is DFQATT, CDR2 SNEGSKA, per germline (reference sequence).

V gene TRBV6-2 or TRBV6-3 combines with J gene TRBJ2-4; D is perhaps TRBD1 (5 bases). With 2 bases removed from V and 8 bases from J, the gap between germline ends came to 7 bases. The CDR3 totals 12 residues. Germline CDR1 and CDR2: MNHEY and SVGEGT. CDR3 sequence (DNA): TGTGCCAGCAGTTACAGCAGGGACATTCAGTACTTC. This sequence encodes CASSYSRDIQYF.

The chain uses TRBV12-3 or TRBV12-4 and TRBJ2-5; 7 bases fit TRBD1. The CDR3 runs to 13 residues. J lost 5 bases, V lost 6 bases, and 6 bases had no gene match. In DNA, the CDR3 is TGTGCCAGCAGCACCACAGGGGTGGAGACCCAGTACTTC. Amino acid sequence: CASSTTGVETQYF.

The chain combines TRBV11-2 with TRBJ2-1; perhaps TRBD2 as D (6 bases). The CDR3 loop spans 16 amino acids. Trimming left V 1 base short and J 4 bases short, with 14 bases between. CDR1 is SGHAT and CDR2 is FQNNGV in the germline V gene. The CDR3: CASSLVGGRGYNEQFF. The CDR3 region has the DNA TGTGCCAGCAGCTTAGTAGGAGGGAGAGGGTACAATGAGCAGTTCTTC.

The genes are TRBV20-1 and TRBJ2-3; 10 bases are shared with TRBD2. J lost 5 bases, V lost 0 bases, and 17 bases had no gene match. The germline gives CDR1 DFQATT, CDR2 SNEGSKA (reference sequence). The CDR3 is 19 residues long. The CDR3 DNA sequence: TGCAGTGCTAGAGATCGGGAGCGGGAGGGCCGGTGGATTGGAGATACGCAGTATTTT. Translating it yields CSARDREREGRWIGDTQYF.